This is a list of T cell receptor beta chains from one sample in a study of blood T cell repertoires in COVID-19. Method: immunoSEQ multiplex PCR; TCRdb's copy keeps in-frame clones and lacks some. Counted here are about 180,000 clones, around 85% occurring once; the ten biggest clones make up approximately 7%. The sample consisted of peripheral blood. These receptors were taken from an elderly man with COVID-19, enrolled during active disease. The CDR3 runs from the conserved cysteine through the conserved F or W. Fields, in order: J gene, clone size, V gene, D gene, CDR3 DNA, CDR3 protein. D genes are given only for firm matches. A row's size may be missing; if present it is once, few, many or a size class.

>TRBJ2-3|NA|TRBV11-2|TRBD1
TGTGCCAGCAGCCAATCCGGGACAGTTGGGACGGCAGATACGCAGTATTTT
CASSQSGTVGTADTQYF
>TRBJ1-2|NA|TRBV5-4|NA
TGTGCCAGCAGCCCTGGACAGCCCCGGGACTATGGCTACACCTTC
CASSPGQPRDYGYTF
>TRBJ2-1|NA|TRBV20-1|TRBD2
TGCAGTGCTAGTGGGCGGGGGGTTGGCGAGCAGTTCTTC
CSASGRGVGEQFF
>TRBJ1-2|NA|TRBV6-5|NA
TGTGCCACCAAAGGACTAAGCTCCTATGGCTACACCTTC
CATKGLSSYGYTF
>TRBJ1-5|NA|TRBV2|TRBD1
TGTGCCAGCGTGGGACAGGGAGGGAATCAGCCCCAGCATTTT
CASVGQGGNQPQHF
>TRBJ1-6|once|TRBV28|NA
TGTGCCAGCAGTCCATCACTAGGGGGAAATAATTCACCCCTCCACTTT
CASSPSLGGNNSPLHF
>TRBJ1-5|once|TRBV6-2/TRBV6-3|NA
TGTGCCAGCAGTTACCGACAGGTCGGCAATCAGCCCCAGCATTTT
CASSYRQVGNQPQHF
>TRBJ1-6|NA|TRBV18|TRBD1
TGTGCCAGCTCACCCCAGGGGGACTATTCACCCCTCCACTTT
CASSPQGDYSPLHF
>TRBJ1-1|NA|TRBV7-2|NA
TGTGCCAGCAGCTTGAGGAGCACTGAAGCTTTCTTT
CASSLRSTEAFF
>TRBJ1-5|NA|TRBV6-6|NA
TGTGCCAGCAGTTACTTGGGGGGAGGCAATCAGCCCCAGCATTTT
CASSYLGGGNQPQHF
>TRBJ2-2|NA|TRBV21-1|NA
TGTGCCAGCAGCAAAGATAGCGGGGGGATCGGGGAGCTGTTTTTT
CASSKDSGGIGELFF
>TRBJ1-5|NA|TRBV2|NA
TGTGCCAGCAGTGAAGTGAGGTTTAGCAATCAGCCCCAGCATTTT
CASSEVRFSNQPQHF
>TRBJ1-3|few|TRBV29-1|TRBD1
TGCAGCGCCCAAACAGGGGGCACTGGAAACACCATATATTTT
CSAQTGGTGNTIYF
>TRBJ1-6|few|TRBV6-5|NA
TGTGCCAGCAGTCCAGATGGCTTTTCACCCCTCCACTTT
CASSPDGFSPLHF
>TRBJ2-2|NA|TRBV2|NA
TGTGCCAGCAGACCTCTTCGTAGCACCGGGGAGCTGTTTTTT
CASRPLRSTGELFF
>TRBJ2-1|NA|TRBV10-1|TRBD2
TGCGCCAGCAGTGAGGGCACTAGCGGACCCTACAATGAGCAGTTCTTC
CASSEGTSGPYNEQFF
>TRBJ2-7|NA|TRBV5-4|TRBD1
TGTGCCAGCAGCAGCTCACAGGGGGCGGAATACGAGCAGTACTTC
CASSSSQGAEYEQYF
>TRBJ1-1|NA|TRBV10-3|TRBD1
TGTGCCATCGGACAGGGGCCGACTAACACTGAAGCTTTCTTT
CAIGQGPTNTEAFF
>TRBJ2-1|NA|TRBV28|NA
TGTGCCAGCAGTCAAGTCTGGAGAAACGTATACAATGAGCAGTTCTTC
CASSQVWRNVYNEQFF
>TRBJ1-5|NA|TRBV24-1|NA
TGTGCCACCAGTGATTCTCACGGGACTGTCTTGCAGCCCCAGCATTTT
CATSDSHGTVLQPQHF
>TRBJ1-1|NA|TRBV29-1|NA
TGCAGCGTTGAAGGACTAACGGTGGGCACTGAAGCTTTCTTT
CSVEGLTVGTEAFF
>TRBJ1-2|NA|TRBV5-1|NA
TGCGCCAGCAGCTTCCAGGATCGTAACTATGGCTACACCTTC
CASSFQDRNYGYTF
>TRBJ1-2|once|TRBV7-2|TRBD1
TGTGCCAGCAGCTCGACAGGGGGCGCCTACACCTTC
CASSSTGGAYTF
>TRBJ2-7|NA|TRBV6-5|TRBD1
TGTGCCAGCACGCGACAGGGGGAGACCTACGAGCAGTACTTC
CASTRQGETYEQYF
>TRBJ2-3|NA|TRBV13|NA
TGTGCCAGCAGCTTGGGCCGACAATGGGCAGATACGCAGTATTTT
CASSLGRQWADTQYF
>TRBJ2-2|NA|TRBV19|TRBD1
TGTGCCAGTAGCTGGGACAGGGACACCGGGGAGCTGTTTTTT
CASSWDRDTGELFF
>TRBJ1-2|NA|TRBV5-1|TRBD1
TGCGCCAGCAGCGCGGGGACAGGGGGTAACTATGGCTACACCTTC
CASSAGTGGNYGYTF
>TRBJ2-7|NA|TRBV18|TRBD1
TGTGCCAGCTGCCCAGGGGGCTCGCTCTACGAGCAGTACTTC
CASCPGGSLYEQYF
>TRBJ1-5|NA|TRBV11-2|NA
TGTGCCAGCAGCTTAGTGAGGCATCAGCCCCAGCATTTT
CASSLVRHQPQHF
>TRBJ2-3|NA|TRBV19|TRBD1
TGTGCCAGTAGTATAGTACAGGGGTTGGTGCCAGATACGCAGTATTTT
CASSIVQGLVPDTQYF
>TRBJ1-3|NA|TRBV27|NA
TGTGCCAGCAAGTTCGGGAGGTTCGCTGGAAACACCATATATTTT
CASKFGRFAGNTIYF
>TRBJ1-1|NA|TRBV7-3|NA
TGTGCCAGCAGCGCCGTCCGGGGGGGTGAAGCTTTCTTT
CASSAVRGGEAFF
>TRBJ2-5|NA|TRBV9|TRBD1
TGTGCCAGCAGCGTAGGGCAGGGGGTAGGAGAGACCCAGTACTTC
CASSVGQGVGETQYF
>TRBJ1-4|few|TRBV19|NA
TGTGCCATTTTAGGGGTGAAACTGTTTTTT
CAILGVKLFF
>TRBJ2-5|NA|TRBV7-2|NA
TGTGCCAGCAGCCCCGGGACTCCACTGGAGACCCAGTACTTC
CASSPGTPLETQYF
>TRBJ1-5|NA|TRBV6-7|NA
TGTGCCAGCAGTAGAACCATGTACTTGGTCTATGGCAATCAGCCCCAGCATTTT
CASSRTMYLVYGNQPQHF
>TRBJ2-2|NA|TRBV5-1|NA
TGCGCCAGCAGCTTGGATCCAGGGTGGAACACCGGGGAGCTGTTTTTT
CASSLDPGWNTGELFF
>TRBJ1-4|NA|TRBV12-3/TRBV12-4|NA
TGTGCCAGCAGTTTTCAGGGTGAGGAAAAACTGTTTTTT
CASSFQGEEKLFF
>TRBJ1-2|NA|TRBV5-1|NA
TGCGCCAGCAGCTCGGTCCCTGATAACTATGGCTACACCTTC
CASSSVPDNYGYTF
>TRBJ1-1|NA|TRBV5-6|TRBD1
TGTGCCAGCAGTTTGGACAGGGTTGAGGGTGAAGCTTTCTTT
CASSLDRVEGEAFF
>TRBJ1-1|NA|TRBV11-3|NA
TGTGCCAGCAGGACACTTTTTAACACTGAAGCTTTCTTT
CASRTLFNTEAFF